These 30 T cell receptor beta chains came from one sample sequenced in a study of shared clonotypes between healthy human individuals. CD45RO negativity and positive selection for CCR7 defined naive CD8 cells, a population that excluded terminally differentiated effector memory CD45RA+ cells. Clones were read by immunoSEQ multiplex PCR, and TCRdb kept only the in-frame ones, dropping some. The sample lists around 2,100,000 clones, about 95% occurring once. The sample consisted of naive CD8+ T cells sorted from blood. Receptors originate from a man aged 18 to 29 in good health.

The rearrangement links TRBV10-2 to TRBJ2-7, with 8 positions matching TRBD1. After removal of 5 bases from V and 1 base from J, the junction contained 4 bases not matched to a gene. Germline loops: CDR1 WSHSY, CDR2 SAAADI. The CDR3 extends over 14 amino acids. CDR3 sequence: CASSSDRGSYEQYF. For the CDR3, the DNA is TGCGCCAGCAGTTCAGACAGGGGTTCCTACGAGCAGTACTTC.

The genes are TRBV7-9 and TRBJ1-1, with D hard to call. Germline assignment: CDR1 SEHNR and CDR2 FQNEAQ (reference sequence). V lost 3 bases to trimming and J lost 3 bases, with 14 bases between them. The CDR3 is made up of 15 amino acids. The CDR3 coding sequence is TGTGCCAGCAGCTTCCCAGTTCTCGGGGACACTGAAGCTTTCTTT. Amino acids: CASSFPVLGDTEAFF.

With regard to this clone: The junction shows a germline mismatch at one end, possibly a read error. CDR3 sequence (DNA): TGTGCCAGCAGCTACTCAGCGAGACAGGGGGATTCACCCCTCCACTTT. Encoded protein: CASSYSARQGDSPLHF. This sequence joins TRBV6-5 and TRBJ1-6; 9 nucleotides match TRBD1. Germline V CDR1 and CDR2: MNHEY, SVGAGI. The CDR3 is 16 residues long.

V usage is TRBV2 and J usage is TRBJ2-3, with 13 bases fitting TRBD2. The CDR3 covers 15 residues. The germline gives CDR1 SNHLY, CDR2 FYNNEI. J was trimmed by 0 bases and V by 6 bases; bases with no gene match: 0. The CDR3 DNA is TGTGCCAGCAGGGGACTAGCGGGGAGCACAGATACGCAGTATTTT. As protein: CASRGLAGSTDTQYF.

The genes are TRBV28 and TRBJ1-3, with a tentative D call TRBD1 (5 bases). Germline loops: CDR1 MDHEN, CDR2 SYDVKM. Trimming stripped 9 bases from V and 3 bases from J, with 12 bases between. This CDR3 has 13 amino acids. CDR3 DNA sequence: TGTGCCAGTCTTCTGACAGTTGGAAACACCATATATTTT. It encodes CASLLTVGNTIYF.

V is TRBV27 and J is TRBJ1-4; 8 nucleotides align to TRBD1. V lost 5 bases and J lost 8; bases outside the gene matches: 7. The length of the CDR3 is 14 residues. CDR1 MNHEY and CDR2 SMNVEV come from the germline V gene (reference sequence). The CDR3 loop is CASSPGGAFEKLFF. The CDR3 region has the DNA TGTGCCAGCAGTCCAGGGGGCGCCTTCGAAAAACTGTTTTTT.

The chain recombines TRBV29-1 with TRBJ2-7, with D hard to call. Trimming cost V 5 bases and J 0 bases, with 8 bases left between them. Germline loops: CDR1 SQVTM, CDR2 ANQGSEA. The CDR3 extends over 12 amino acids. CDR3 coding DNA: TGCAGCGTTATTAGCTCCTCCTACGAGCAGTACTTC. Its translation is CSVISSSYEQYF.

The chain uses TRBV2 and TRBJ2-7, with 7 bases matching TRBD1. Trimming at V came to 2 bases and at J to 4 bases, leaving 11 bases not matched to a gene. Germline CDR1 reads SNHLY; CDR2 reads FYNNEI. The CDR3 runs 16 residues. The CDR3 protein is CASSERFAGGFYEQYF. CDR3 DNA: TGTGCCAGCAGTGAAAGGTTCGCAGGGGGATTTTACGAGCAGTACTTC.

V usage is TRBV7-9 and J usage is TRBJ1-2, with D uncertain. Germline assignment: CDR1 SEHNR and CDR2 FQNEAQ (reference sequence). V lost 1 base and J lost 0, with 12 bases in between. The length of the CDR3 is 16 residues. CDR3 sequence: CASSLVNQDPNYGYTF. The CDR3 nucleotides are TGTGCCAGCAGCTTAGTTAACCAGGACCCTAACTATGGCTACACCTTC.

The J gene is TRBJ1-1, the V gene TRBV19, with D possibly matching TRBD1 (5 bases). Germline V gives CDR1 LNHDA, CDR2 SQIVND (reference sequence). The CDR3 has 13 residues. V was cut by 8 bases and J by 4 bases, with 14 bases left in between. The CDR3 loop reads CASSGDSSTEAFF. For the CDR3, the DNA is TGTGCCAGTTCCGGAGACAGTAGCACTGAAGCTTTCTTT.

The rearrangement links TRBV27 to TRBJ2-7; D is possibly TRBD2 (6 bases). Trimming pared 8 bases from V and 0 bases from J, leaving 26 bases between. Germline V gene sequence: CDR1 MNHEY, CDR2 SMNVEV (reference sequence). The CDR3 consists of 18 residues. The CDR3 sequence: CASAWRSSGLRSSYEQYF. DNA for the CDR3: TGTGCCAGCGCCTGGCGGAGTAGCGGTCTCAGGAGCTCCTACGAGCAGTACTTC.

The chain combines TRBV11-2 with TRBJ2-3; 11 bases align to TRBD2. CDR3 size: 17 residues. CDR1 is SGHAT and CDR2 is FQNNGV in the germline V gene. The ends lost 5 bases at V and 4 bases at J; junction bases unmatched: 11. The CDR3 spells CASSHSLTSGVPDTQYF. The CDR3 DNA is TGTGCCAGCAGCCATTCTCTGACTAGCGGGGTCCCAGATACGCAGTATTTT.

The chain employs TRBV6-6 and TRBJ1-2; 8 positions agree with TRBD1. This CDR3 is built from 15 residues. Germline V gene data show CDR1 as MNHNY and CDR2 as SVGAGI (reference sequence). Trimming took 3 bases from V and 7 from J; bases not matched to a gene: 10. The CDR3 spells CASSYLTGAYTGYTF. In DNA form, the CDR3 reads TGTGCCAGCAGTTATTTGACAGGGGCGTATACTGGCTACACCTTC.

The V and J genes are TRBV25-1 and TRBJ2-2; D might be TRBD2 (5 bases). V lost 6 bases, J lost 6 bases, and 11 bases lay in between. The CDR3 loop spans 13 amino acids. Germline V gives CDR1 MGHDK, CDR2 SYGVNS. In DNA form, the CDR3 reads TGTGCCAGCAGCTATGTCGGGGCCGGGGAGCTGTTTTTT. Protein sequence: CASSYVGAGELFF.

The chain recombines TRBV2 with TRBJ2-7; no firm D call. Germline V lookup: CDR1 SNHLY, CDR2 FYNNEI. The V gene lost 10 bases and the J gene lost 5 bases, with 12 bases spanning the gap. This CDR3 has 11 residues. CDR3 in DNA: TGTGCCAAACAGAGAATTGACGAGCAGTACTTC. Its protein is CAKQRIDEQYF.

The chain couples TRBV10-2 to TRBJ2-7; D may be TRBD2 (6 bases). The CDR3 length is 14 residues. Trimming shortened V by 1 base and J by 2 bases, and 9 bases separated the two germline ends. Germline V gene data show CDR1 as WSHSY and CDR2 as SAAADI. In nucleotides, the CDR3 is TGCGCCAGCAGTGAGTTGGCGGGGACCTACGAGCAGTACTTC. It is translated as CASSELAGTYEQYF.

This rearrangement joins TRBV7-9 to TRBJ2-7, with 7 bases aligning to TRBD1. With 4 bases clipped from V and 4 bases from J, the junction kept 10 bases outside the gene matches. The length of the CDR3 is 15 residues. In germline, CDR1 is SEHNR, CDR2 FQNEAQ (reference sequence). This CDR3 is CASSSGKGAGYEQYF. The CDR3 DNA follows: TGTGCCAGCAGCTCCGGGAAGGGGGCAGGGTACGAGCAGTACTTC.

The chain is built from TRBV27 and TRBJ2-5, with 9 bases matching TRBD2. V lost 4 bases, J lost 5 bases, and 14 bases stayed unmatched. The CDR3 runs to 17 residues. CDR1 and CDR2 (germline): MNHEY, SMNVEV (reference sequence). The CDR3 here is CASSSGSAGGLWETQYF. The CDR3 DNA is TGTGCCAGCAGTTCCGGATCAGCGGGAGGTCTGTGGGAGACCCAGTACTTC.

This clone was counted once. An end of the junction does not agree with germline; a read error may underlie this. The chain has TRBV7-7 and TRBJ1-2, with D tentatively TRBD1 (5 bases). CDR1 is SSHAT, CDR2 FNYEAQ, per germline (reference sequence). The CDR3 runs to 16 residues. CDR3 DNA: TGTGCTAGCAGCTTAGTGGGGGTCAGGGCCCCCTATGGCTACACCTTC. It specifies CASSLVGVRAPYGYTF.

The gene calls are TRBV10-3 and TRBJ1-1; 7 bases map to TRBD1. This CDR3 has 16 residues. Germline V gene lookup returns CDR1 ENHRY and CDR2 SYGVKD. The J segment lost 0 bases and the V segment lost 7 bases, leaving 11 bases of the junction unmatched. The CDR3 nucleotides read TGTGCCATCACCGCCGGGACAGAGAATATGAACACTGAAGCTTTCTTT. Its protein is CAITAGTENMNTEAFF.

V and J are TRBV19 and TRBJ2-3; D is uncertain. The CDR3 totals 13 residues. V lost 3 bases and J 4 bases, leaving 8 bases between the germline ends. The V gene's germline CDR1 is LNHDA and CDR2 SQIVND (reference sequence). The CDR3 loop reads CASSITHPDTQYF. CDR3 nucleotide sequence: TGTGCCAGTAGTATCACACACCCAGATACGCAGTATTTT. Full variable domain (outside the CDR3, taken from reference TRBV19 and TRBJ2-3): DGGITQSPKYLFRKEGQNVTLSCEQNLNHDAMYWYRQDPGQGLRLIYYSQIVNDFQKGDIAEGYSVSREKKESFPLTVTSAQKNPTAFYLCASSITHPDTQYFGPGTRLTVL.

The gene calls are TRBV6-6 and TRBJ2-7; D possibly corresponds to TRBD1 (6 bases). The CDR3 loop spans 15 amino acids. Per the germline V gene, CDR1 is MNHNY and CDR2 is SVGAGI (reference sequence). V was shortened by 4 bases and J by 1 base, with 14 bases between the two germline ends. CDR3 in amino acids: CASSSTGSFSYEQYF. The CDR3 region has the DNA TGTGCCAGCAGTTCTACAGGGTCTTTTTCCTACGAGCAGTACTTC.

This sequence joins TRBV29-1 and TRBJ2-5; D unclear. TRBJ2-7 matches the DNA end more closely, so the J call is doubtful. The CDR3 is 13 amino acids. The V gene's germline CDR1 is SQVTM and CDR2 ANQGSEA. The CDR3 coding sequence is TGCAGCGTTGTCTACGCGAGCTCCTACGAGCAGTACTTC. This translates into CSVVYASSYEQYF.

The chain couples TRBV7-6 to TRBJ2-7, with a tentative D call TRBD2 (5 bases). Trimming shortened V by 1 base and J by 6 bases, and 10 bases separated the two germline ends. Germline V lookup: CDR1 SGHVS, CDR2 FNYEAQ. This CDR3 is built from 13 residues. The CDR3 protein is CASSLGLASEQYF. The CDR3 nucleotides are TGTGCCAGCAGCTTAGGGCTAGCAAGCGAGCAGTACTTC.

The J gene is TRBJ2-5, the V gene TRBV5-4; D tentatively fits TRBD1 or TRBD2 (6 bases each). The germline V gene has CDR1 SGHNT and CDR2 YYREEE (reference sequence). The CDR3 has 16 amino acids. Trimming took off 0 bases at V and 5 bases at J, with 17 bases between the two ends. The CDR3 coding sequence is TGTGCCAGCAGCTTGGCCACGTTGGGGGGCCGGGAGACCCAGTACTTC. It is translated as CASSLATLGGRETQYF. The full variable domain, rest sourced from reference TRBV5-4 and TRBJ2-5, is ETGVTQSPTHLIKTRGQQVTLRCSSQSGHNTVSWYQQALGQGPQFIFQYYREEENGRGNFPPRFSGLQFPNYSSELNVNALELDDSALYLCASSLATLGGRETQYFGPGTRLLVL.

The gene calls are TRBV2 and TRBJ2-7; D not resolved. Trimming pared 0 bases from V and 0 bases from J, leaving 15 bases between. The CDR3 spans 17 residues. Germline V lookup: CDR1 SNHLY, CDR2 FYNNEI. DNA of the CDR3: TGTGCCAGCAGTGAAGCGCGCGAAGGGCCGCTCTCCTACGAGCAGTACTTC. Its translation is CASSEAREGPLSYEQYF.

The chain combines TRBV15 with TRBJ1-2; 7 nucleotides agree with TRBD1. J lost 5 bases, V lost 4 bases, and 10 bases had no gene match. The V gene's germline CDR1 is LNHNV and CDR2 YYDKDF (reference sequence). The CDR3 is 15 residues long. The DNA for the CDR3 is TGTGCCACCAGCAACCGCAGACAGGGAGGGTATGGCTACACCTTC. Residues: CATSNRRQGGYGYTF.

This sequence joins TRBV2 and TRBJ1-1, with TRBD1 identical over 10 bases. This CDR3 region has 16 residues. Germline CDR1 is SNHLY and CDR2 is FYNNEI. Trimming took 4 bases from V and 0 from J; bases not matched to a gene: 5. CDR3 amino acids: CASSGMGQGMNTEAFF. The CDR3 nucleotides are TGTGCCAGCAGTGGAATGGGACAGGGGATGAACACTGAAGCTTTCTTT.

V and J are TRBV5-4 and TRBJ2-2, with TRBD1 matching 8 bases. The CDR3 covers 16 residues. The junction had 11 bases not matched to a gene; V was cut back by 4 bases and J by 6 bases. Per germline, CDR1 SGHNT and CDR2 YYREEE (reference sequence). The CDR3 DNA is TGTGCCAGCAGCCCTGCAGGGGGCGACTCACCCGGGGAGCTGTTTTTT. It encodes CASSPAGGDSPGELFF.

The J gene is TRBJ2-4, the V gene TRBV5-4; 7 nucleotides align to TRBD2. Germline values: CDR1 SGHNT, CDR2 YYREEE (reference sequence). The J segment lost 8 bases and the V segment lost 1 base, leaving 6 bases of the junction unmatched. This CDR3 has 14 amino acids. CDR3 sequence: CASSLWEGRDIQYF. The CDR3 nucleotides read TGTGCCAGCAGCTTGTGGGAGGGTAGGGACATTCAGTACTTC.